The 21 T cell receptor beta chains below were found in one sample sequenced in a study of post-analysis software for immune sequencing data. Antigens for these TCRs are unknown. Regarding the study as a whole: Patients carried four or five TRBV segments more frequently than controls did, and TRBV5-6, TRBV5-1 and TRBV20-1 were among them.

The authors incorporated unique molecular identifiers into the TCR beta cDNA libraries. Via MiXCR, TCRdb re-called the PCR reads, giving one row per CDR3 protein. Here the sample spans roughly 400,000 distinct CDR3 sequences, about 39% being singletons. The sequenced sample was blood. The source of these receptors is a girl between 2 and 10 years old with multiple sclerosis.

This chain uses TRBV6-5 with TRBJ1-1; 7 nucleotides line up with TRBD1. This CDR3 has 16 residues. CDR1 and CDR2 (germline): MNHEY, SVGAGI. The J segment lost 1 base and the V segment lost 4 bases, leaving 9 bases of the junction unmatched. CDR3 loop: CASSSISTGPNTEAFF. CDR3 DNA: TGTGCCAGCAGTTCAATATCGACAGGGCCGAACACTGAAGCTTTCTTT.

This chain links TRBV4-3 with TRBJ2-1; 8 nucleotides match TRBD1. CDR3 length: 16 amino acids. Unmatched junction bases numbered 12, after V lost 1 base and J lost 10 bases. Germline CDR1 reads LGHNA; CDR2 reads YSLEER. CDR3 residues: CASSQGRAGGGGEQFF. CDR3 coding DNA: TGCGCCAGCAGCCAAGGACGGGCAGGGGGCGGCGGGGAGCAGTTCTTC.

This clonotype was counted between two and nine times. The rearrangement uses TRBV12-3 or TRBV12-4 and TRBJ1-5; 8 bases map to TRBD1. The trim removed 6 bases at V and 4 bases at J, leaving 8 bases unmatched. The CDR3 has 15 residues. This CDR3 reads CASSWGQVNNQPQHF. The CDR3 DNA sequence: TGTGCCAGCAGCTGGGGACAGGTTAATAATCAGCCCCAGCATTTT.

V gene TRBV11-2 combines with J gene TRBJ1-4; a weak D match, TRBD1 (6 bases). The CDR3 totals 16 residues. V lost 5 bases to trimming and J lost 10 bases, with 23 bases between them. CDR1 is SGHAT, CDR2 FQNNGV, per germline. DNA of the CDR3: TGTGCCAGCAGCCATCGAGAGGGGGGGCCCCTTGGAAAACTGTTTTTT. Encoded protein: CASSHREGGPLGKLFF.

The chain recombines TRBV7-6 with TRBJ2-7; D may be TRBD1 or TRBD2 (6 bases each). Trimming took 0 bases from V and 6 from J, leaving 9 bases between them. The CDR3 extends over 13 amino acids. The V gene's germline CDR1 is SGHVS and CDR2 FNYEAQ. The CDR3 DNA reads TGTGCCAGCAGCTTAGCACCGGGGGCCGAGCAGTACTTC. The encoded protein is CASSLAPGAEQYF.

This clonotype has only a few counts. The V call is TRBV12-5, the J call TRBJ1-4; D uncertain. V was clipped by 4 bases and J by 0 bases, with 21 bases between them. The V gene's germline CDR1 is LGHNT and CDR2 FRNRAP. This CDR3 contains 19 residues. The CDR3 reads CASGSMTVRGIATNEKLFF. CDR3 nucleotide sequence: TGTGCTAGTGGTTCGATGACCGTTCGGGGTATAGCAACTAATGAAAAACTGTTTTTT.

The genes are TRBV5-6 and TRBJ2-1; 12 positions agree with TRBD2. CDR1 SGHDT and CDR2 YYEEEE come from the germline V gene. V was clipped by 0 bases and J by 7 bases; unmatched bases: 11. The CDR3 is 18 residues long. The CDR3 spells CASSLAVLAGGSRNEQFF. In DNA, the CDR3 is TGTGCCAGCAGCTTGGCGGTACTAGCGGGGGGTAGTAGGAATGAGCAGTTCTTC.

The chain is built from TRBV12-3 or TRBV12-4 and TRBJ1-5, with 7 bases lining up with TRBD1. The CDR3 has 15 amino acids. Trimming at V came to 5 bases and at J to 3 bases, leaving 7 bases not matched to a gene. The CDR3 is CASSPPGQLNQPQHF. As DNA, the CDR3 is TGTGCCAGCAGTCCACCGGGACAGCTCAATCAGCCCCAGCATTTT.

V is TRBV12-3 or TRBV12-4 and J is TRBJ1-4; D ambiguous. The CDR3 has 15 residues. Trimming took off 4 bases at V and 4 bases at J, with 13 bases between the two ends. Here the CDR3 DNA reads TGTGCCAGCAGTTCGCCTCAGAACCTTAATGAAAAACTGTTTTTT. Amino acid sequence: CASSSPQNLNEKLFF.

The gene calls are TRBV6-5 and TRBJ2-1; unclear D gene. The V end was cut by 0 bases, the J end by 6 bases, with 21 bases between. The CDR3 sequence is 18 residues long. The germline gives CDR1 MNHEY, CDR2 SVGAGI. The CDR3 DNA is TGTGCCAGCAGTTACTCAACCGGTTTCTCGAGGCGTTTCAATGAGCAGTTCTTC. Translation: CASSYSTGFSRRFNEQFF.

Comments on this clonotype: At one boundary the junction diverges from the germline segment, which might be a read error. V and J are TRBV5-1 and TRBJ2-7, with 7 bases aligning to TRBD1. Per the germline V gene, CDR1 is SGHRS and CDR2 is YFSETQ. The CDR3 has 15 amino acids. CDR3 residues: CVSGVRDSSSYGQYF. DNA for the CDR3: TGCGTCAGCGGCGTGAGGGACAGCAGCTCCTACGGGCAGTACTTC. Combining the CDR3 with reference TRBV5-1 and TRBJ2-7 gives the whole variable domain KAGVTQTPRYLIKTRGQQVTLSCSPISGHRSVSWYQQTPGQGLQFLFEYFSETQRNKGNFPGRFSGRQFSNSRSEMNVSTLELGDSALYLCVSGVRDSSSYGQYFGPGTRLTVT.

In DNA, the CDR3 is TGTGCCAGCAGCACACAGGGGGCAATGAACACTGAAGCTTTCTTT. Encoded protein: CASSTQGAMNTEAFF. The rearrangement links TRBV9 to TRBJ1-1, with 9 bases matching TRBD1. J lost 0 bases, V lost 4 bases, and 4 bases had no gene match. Germline CDR1 reads SGDLS; CDR2 reads YYNGEE. The CDR3 runs 15 residues. Complete variable domain (other parts from reference TRBV9 and TRBJ1-1): DSGVTQTPKHLITATGQRVTLRCSPRSGDLSVYWYQQSLDQGLQFLIQYYNGEERAKGNILERFSAQQFPDLHSELNLSSLELGDSALYFCASSTQGAMNTEAFFGQGTRLTVV.

The gene calls are TRBV27 and TRBJ1-6; tentative D call: TRBD1 (5 bases). The CDR3 runs to 16 residues. The V end lost 4 bases, the J end lost 7 bases, and 17 bases lay between the germline ends. Per germline, CDR1 MNHEY and CDR2 SMNVEV (reference sequence). The CDR3 is CASSSPGTSQNSPLHF. The CDR3, as DNA: TGTGCCAGCAGTTCACCCGGGACGTCGCAAAATTCACCCCTCCACTTT.

The chain recombines TRBV4-3 with TRBJ1-2; tentative D call: TRBD1 (5 bases). V lost 4 bases and J lost 6, with 27 bases in between. Per germline, CDR1 LGHNA and CDR2 YSLEER. The CDR3 length is 18 residues. CDR3 protein: CASSPDILGSGQGDGYTF. The CDR3 DNA is TGCGCCAGCAGCCCGGACATCTTGGGATCCGGGCAGGGCGATGGCTACACCTTC.

This clonotype was detected only once. The chain is built from TRBV2 and TRBJ2-7; perhaps D is TRBD1 or TRBD2 (5 bases each). Germline CDR1 SNHLY, CDR2 FYNNEI. The CDR3 is 16 residues long. Trimming took 4 bases from V and 0 from J, leaving 16 bases between them. CDR3 in DNA: TGTGCCAGCAGTGTATCAGTCAGGGAGAGCTCCTACGAGCAGTACTTC. This translates into CASSVSVRESSYEQYF. The variable domain in full, completed from reference TRBV2 and TRBJ2-7, reads EPEVTQTPSHQVTQMGQEVILRCVPISNHLYFYWYRQILGQKVEFLVSFYNNEISEKSEIFDDQFSVERPDGSNFTLKIRSTKLEDSAMYFCASSVSVRESSYEQYFGPGTRLTVT.

This chain uses TRBV29-1 with TRBJ1-4; D gene unclear. The V end was cut by 6 bases, the J end by 4 bases, with 9 bases between. The CDR3 is made up of 12 amino acids. In germline, CDR1 is SQVTM, CDR2 ANQGSEA. In DNA, the CDR3 is TGCAGCGTCGGAGTGGGTAATGAAAAACTGTTTTTT. Translation gives CSVGVGNEKLFF.

This clonotype has just a few counts. The V and J genes are TRBV15 and TRBJ2-5; D is unclear. V was shortened by 0 bases and J by 4 bases, with 3 bases between the two germline ends. The CDR3 extends over 12 amino acids. The germline V gene encodes CDR1 LNHNV and CDR2 YYDKDF (reference sequence). DNA for the CDR3: TGTGCCACCAGCAGAGATCTAGAGACCCAGTACTTC. Its translation: CATSRDLETQYF.

Only a few counts were recorded for this clonotype. This chain links TRBV6-6 with TRBJ1-1; D gene unclear. The CDR3 length is 13 residues. Between the trimmed V and J ends, which lost 7 bases and 2 bases, there was a span of 11 bases. The germline gives CDR1 MNHNY, CDR2 SVGAGI (reference sequence). The CDR3 bases are TGTGCCAGCACCGCTGGGAGAAACACTGAAGCTTTCTTT. Amino acid sequence: CASTAGRNTEAFF.

In its sample, this clonotype was seen many times. The chain is built from TRBV15 and TRBJ2-7; D perhaps matches TRBD1 (6 bases). Germline CDR1 reads LNHNV; CDR2 reads YYDKDF (reference sequence). The CDR3 is made up of 17 amino acids. V was clipped by 0 bases and J by 5 bases, with 20 bases between them. CDR3 residues: CATSREPDRRRPHEQYF. As DNA, the CDR3 is TGTGCCACCAGCAGAGAACCCGACAGGCGGCGACCCCACGAGCAGTACTTC.

This clonotype was observed at least ten times. The rearrangement uses TRBV6-5 and TRBJ2-7; D is unclear. The CDR3 length is 12 residues. CDR1 and CDR2 from the germline V gene are MNHEY and SVGAGI. Trimming pared 2 bases from V and 4 bases from J, leaving 6 bases between. The chain's CDR3 is CASSYTGYEQYF. In nucleotides, the CDR3 is TGTGCCAGCAGTTACACGGGTTACGAGCAGTACTTC.

The chain uses TRBV5-1 and TRBJ2-1, with 11 nucleotides matching TRBD2. This CDR3 region has 18 residues. Trimming removed 0 bases from V and 7 bases from J; junction bases left unmatched: 12. Germline CDR1 is SGHRS and CDR2 is YFSETQ. The CDR3 is CASSLAPTSGSGRNEQFF. In DNA, the CDR3 is TGCGCCAGCAGCTTGGCCCCCACTAGCGGGAGTGGCAGAAATGAGCAGTTCTTC.